This TCR beta chain was observed in a study of blood T cell repertoires in COVID-19. Study overall: The United States, Italy and Spain provided the acute and convalescent COVID-19 samples. PBMCs, B-cell-depleted T cells, or T cells were the source of the cDNA or gDNA that made up the material.

Looked up from germline, CDR1 is SGHTA and CDR2 is FQGNSA. The CDR3 is 15 amino acids. V shed 1 base and J 3 bases; nucleotides not matched to a gene: 5. Individuals aged about 18 to 89 years were recruited from about two dozen US areas. Self-reported history from a screening survey and questionnaire set each donor's cohort. Here immunoSEQ multiplex PCR was the method, and the copy in TCRdb shows in-frame clones only, minus some. The data contain about 310,000 clones, around 85% of them singletons. Sequencing used PBMCs or T cells enriched from blood (not recorded which). The clonotype comes from a man aged 30 to 45 who had recovered from COVID-19. The V call is TRBV7-2, the J call TRBJ1-1, with TRBD1 identical over 7 bases. CDR3 residues: CASSLGYRGDTEAFF. DNA for the CDR3: TGTGCCAGCAGCTTAGGGTACAGGGGTGACACTGAAGCTTTCTTT.